Below are 27 T cell receptor beta chains sequenced from a single sample in a study of CD8 T cells in Susac syndrome. The RNA, about 0.5 to 1 ug, was put through reverse transcription using random hexamers. Each CDR3 protein is one row after TCRdb ran MiXCR on the immunoSEQ multiplex PCR reads. Here the sample spans 200,000 to 300,000 distinct CDR3 sequences, over 85% being singletons. Sequencing input: CD4+ T cells from PBMCs. The receptor source for this set is a human donor with multiple sclerosis.

The genes are TRBV29-1 and TRBJ2-2; D gene unclear. Germline V CDR1 and CDR2: SQVTM, ANQGSEA. The V and J ends lost 2 bases and 8 bases respectively, with 15 bases between them. This CDR3 is 14 amino acids long. DNA of the CDR3: TGCAGCGTTGAATCCGGCGGCGGTCGTGGGGAGCTGTTTTTT. Translating it yields CSVESGGGRGELFF.

The genes are TRBV21-1 and TRBJ1-2; the tabulated D call, TRBD1, remains unverified against the DNA. TRBV21-1 is a pseudogene segment. The length of the CDR3 is 17 residues. The CDR3 nucleotides are TGTGCCAGCAGCATCCTGACAGGGGGCGGGAGGTTCTATGGCTACACCTTC. Its protein is CASSILTGGGRFYGYTF.

The rearrangement links TRBV29-1 to TRBJ2-6; TRBD1 agrees at 8 bases. The CDR3 runs to 15 residues. CDR1 SQVTM and CDR2 ANQGSEA come from the germline V gene. Trimming removed 0 bases from V and 4 bases from J; junction bases left unmatched: 2. CDR3: CSVEDRTGGANVLTF. The CDR3 nucleotides read TGCAGCGTTGAAGATAGGACAGGGGGGGCCAACGTCCTGACTTTC.

This chain joins TRBV12-3 or TRBV12-4 and TRBJ2-1, with 10 bases matching TRBD2. The V segment lost 7 bases and the J segment 16 bases; nucleotides outside the gene matches: 13. The CDR3 is made up of 13 amino acids. The CDR3 reads CASKSGGASNKFF. In DNA form, the CDR3 reads TGTGCCAGCAAAAGCGGGGGGGCGAGTAATAAATTCTTC.

This chain joins TRBV5-6 and TRBJ2-1; tentatively, D is TRBD1 or TRBD2 (5 bases each). The CDR3 runs 16 residues. Between the trimmed V and J ends, which lost 0 bases and 3 bases, there was a span of 13 bases. Germline CDR1 and CDR2: SGHDT and YYEEEE. CDR3 in amino acids: CASSLVGLDSYNEQFF. The CDR3 coding sequence is TGTGCCAGCAGCTTGGTTGGACTCGACAGCTACAATGAGCAGTTCTTC.

The chain links TRBV29-1 to TRBJ1-1; 7 bases are shared with TRBD1. V gave up 1 base and J gave up 0 bases; unmatched junction bases: 5. The CDR3 is 15 amino acids. Germline V gives CDR1 SQVTM, CDR2 ANQGSEA. The CDR3 is CSVEGLTGLNTEAFF. The CDR3 DNA sequence: TGCAGCGTTGAAGGTCTGACAGGGTTGAACACTGAAGCTTTCTTT.

This chain links TRBV5-4 with TRBJ1-1; D unresolved. The V gene's germline CDR1 is SGHNT and CDR2 YYREEE (reference sequence). CDR3 length: 16 residues. V was shortened by 4 bases and J by 1 base, with 17 bases between the two germline ends. The CDR3 sequence: CASSPLLVQANTEAFF. The DNA of the CDR3 is TGTGCCAGCAGCCCCCTGTTGGTCCAGGCGAACACTGAAGCTTTCTTT.

J is TRBJ1-2 and V is TRBV3-1, with TRBD1 matching 8 bases. V was clipped by 4 bases and J by 5 bases; unmatched bases: 6. This CDR3 region has 14 residues. Germline CDR1 and CDR2: LGHDT and YNNKEL (reference sequence). In DNA form, the CDR3 reads TGTGCCAGCAGCCTTCGACAGGGGAGATATGGCTACACCTTC. It encodes CASSLRQGRYGYTF. The variable domain in full, with the rest retrieved from reference TRBV3-1 and TRBJ1-2, is DTAVSQTPKYLVTQMGNDKSIKCEQNLGHDTMYWYKQDSKKFLKIMFSYNNKELIINETVPNRFSPKSPDKAHLNLHINSLELGDSAVYFCASSLRQGRYGYTFGSGTRLTVV.

The chain is built from TRBV29-1 and TRBJ2-7, with a possible D match to TRBD1 (6 bases). CDR3 length equals 14 residues. V lost 4 bases and J lost 1, with 14 bases in between. CDR1 is SQVTM and CDR2 is ANQGSEA in the germline V gene. The CDR3 DNA sequence: TGCAGCGTTGTCGGACCGGGACATTCCTACGAGCAGTACTTC. This sequence encodes CSVVGPGHSYEQYF.

The chain combines TRBV3-1 with TRBJ2-3; 7 bases are shared with TRBD2. This CDR3 is 15 amino acids long. CDR1 and CDR2 (germline): LGHDT, YNNKEL (reference sequence). With V trimmed by 1 base and J by 5 bases, 6 bases remained unmatched. The CDR3 DNA is TGTGCCAGCAGCCAAGGGGGACTACCTGAAGATACGCAGTATTTT. The encoded protein is CASSQGGLPEDTQYF.

The chain uses TRBV4-1 and TRBJ1-1; TRBD1 might be the D (5 bases). The CDR3 runs to 15 residues. Germline values: CDR1 MGHRA, CDR2 YSYEKL. V was shortened by 1 base and J by 3 bases, with 12 bases between the two germline ends. The CDR3 DNA reads TGCGCCAGCAGCCAAGGGGCAGGGAGGGACACTGAAGCTTTCTTT. Translated: CASSQGAGRDTEAFF.

This chain connects TRBV18 to TRBJ2-5, with 8 bases that match TRBD1. Germline CDR1 is KGHSH and CDR2 is LQKENI. Unmatched junction bases numbered 9, after V lost 5 bases and J lost 4 bases. CDR3 length equals 15 residues. CDR3 DNA: TGTGCCAGCTCAGCAGGGGGCGTTCGTGGAGAGACCCAGTACTTC. Translating gives CASSAGGVRGETQYF.

The CDR3 loop reads CASSLITSHSTDTQYF. CDR3 nucleotide sequence: TGCGCCAGCAGCTTGATAACTAGTCATAGCACAGATACGCAGTATTTT. The rearrangement uses TRBV5-1 and TRBJ2-3; D is perhaps TRBD2 (5 bases). Trimming removed 1 base at V and 0 bases at J, with 12 bases between. This CDR3 is built from 16 residues. Germline assignment: CDR1 SGHRS and CDR2 YFSETQ.

This rearrangement joins TRBV3-1 to TRBJ2-5; TRBD2 is a possible D gene (6 bases). CDR1 LGHDT and CDR2 YNNKEL come from the germline V gene (reference sequence). CDR3 length equals 15 residues. The V and J ends lost 4 bases and 5 bases respectively, with 17 bases between them. CDR3 DNA sequence: TGTGCCAGCAGCCCCCTATGGCCCGGAGGGGAGACCCAGTACTTC. Protein sequence: CASSPLWPGGETQYF.

The chain employs TRBV29-1 and TRBJ2-7; D is possibly TRBD1 or TRBD2 (5 bases each). The V and J ends lost 7 bases and 2 bases respectively, with 18 bases between them. CDR3 length equals 14 residues. Germline V gene data show CDR1 as SQVTM and CDR2 as ANQGSEA. The DNA of the CDR3 is TGCAGCGCCGGAAGCCGGGACGTGGCCTACGAGCAGTACTTC. Its protein is CSAGSRDVAYEQYF.

This clonotype has only one observation. The chain joins TRBV14 to TRBJ1-6; maybe TRBD1 (6 bases). V was cut by 7 bases and J by 6 bases, with 10 bases left in between. The CDR3 has 13 residues. Germline V gene data show CDR1 as SGHDN and CDR2 as FVKESK. This chain's CDR3 is CASTGHLNSPLHF. The CDR3 region has the DNA TGTGCCAGCACGGGACACCTTAATTCACCCCTCCACTTT.

The rearrangement uses TRBV28 and TRBJ1-6; possibly TRBD1 for D (6 bases). This CDR3 is built from 15 residues. Germline V gene sequence: CDR1 MDHEN, CDR2 SYDVKM. The ends were cut back, 3 bases at V and 7 bases at J, with 13 bases in the middle. The CDR3 region is CASSFRQGSNSPLHF. The DNA of the CDR3 is TGTGCCAGCAGTTTTAGGCAGGGGAGCAATTCACCCCTCCACTTT.

The chain uses TRBV20-1 and TRBJ1-1; D is undetermined. The CDR3 spans 14 residues. Trimming cost V 0 bases and J 11 bases, with 19 bases left between them. Germline V CDR1 and CDR2: DFQATT, SNEGSKA (reference sequence). As DNA, the CDR3 is TGCAGTGCTAGAGATCTGGATGTAGGCCGGGAGGCTTTCTTT. Amino acids: CSARDLDVGREAFF.

The V call is TRBV29-1, the J call TRBJ1-1, with TRBD1 identical over 9 bases. V shed 4 bases, J shed 5 bases, and the junction held 2 bases outside the gene matches. Germline V lookup: CDR1 SQVTM, CDR2 ANQGSEA. CDR3 size: 12 residues. The CDR3 coding sequence is TGCAGCGTTGGGGACAGGGAAACTGAAGCTTTCTTT. It specifies CSVGDRETEAFF.

This sequence joins TRBV6-1 and TRBJ1-2; no firm D call. Germline CDR1 reads MNHNS; CDR2 reads SASEGT. The CDR3 is 13 residues long. Trimming took 6 bases from V and 3 from J, leaving 11 bases between them. The CDR3 sequence is CASSRASDYGYTF. The CDR3 DNA reads TGTGCCAGCAGCCGGGCCTCTGACTATGGCTACACCTTC.

This chain links TRBV7-8 with TRBJ1-2; tentatively, D is TRBD1 (5 bases). Germline-derived CDR1 and CDR2 are SGHVS and FQNEAQ. V was clipped by 5 bases and J by 2 bases, with 18 bases between them. The CDR3 length is 16 residues. The CDR3 here is CASSRARGGANYGYTF. CDR3 coding DNA: TGTGCCAGCAGCAGAGCTCGGGGAGGGGCGAACTATGGCTACACCTTC.

The CDR3 DNA sequence: TGTGCCAGTAGTCCTGGGGCCCGGGGACAGTTGAGGACCCAGTACTTC. Its protein is CASSPGARGQLRTQYF. V gene TRBV19 combines with J gene TRBJ2-5; 7 bases match TRBD1. Trimming cost V 5 bases and J 7 bases; bases outside gene matches: 16. The germline V gene encodes CDR1 LNHDA and CDR2 SQIVND (reference sequence). This CDR3 has 16 amino acids.

The genes are TRBV20-1 and TRBJ2-5, with D uncertain. Per germline, CDR1 DFQATT and CDR2 SNEGSKA (reference sequence). V was trimmed by 0 bases and J by 7 bases, leaving 6 bases between them. The CDR3 is made up of 11 amino acids. Here the CDR3 DNA reads TGCAGTGCTAGAGATGTGCGGACCCAGTACTTC. It yields the protein CSARDVRTQYF.

This clonotype came up once. The chain combines TRBV3-1 with TRBJ2-7; D is unclear. V was cut by 2 bases and J by 5 bases, with 16 bases left in between. This CDR3 spans 15 amino acids. In germline, CDR1 is LGHDT, CDR2 YNNKEL (reference sequence). The CDR3 DNA follows: TGTGCCAGCAGCCAACGTCCCAGCAACGGCAACGAGCAGTACTTC. Protein: CASSQRPSNGNEQYF.

The J gene is TRBJ1-2, the V gene TRBV28; tentative D call: TRBD1 (5 bases). The CDR3 runs 12 residues. The germline gives CDR1 MDHEN, CDR2 SYDVKM. The V and J ends lost 6 bases and 2 bases respectively, with 7 bases between them. CDR3 coding DNA: TGTGCCAGCAGAAGGACAAACTATGGCTACACCTTC. Translation gives CASRRTNYGYTF.

The rearrangement links TRBV3-1 to TRBJ2-7, with 9 positions matching TRBD2. Looked up from germline, CDR1 is LGHDT and CDR2 is YNNKEL (reference sequence). CDR3 length equals 15 residues. J lost 5 bases, V lost 0 bases, and 5 bases had no gene match. The CDR3 loop reads CASSQDLRTSDEQYF. For the CDR3, the DNA is TGTGCCAGCAGCCAAGATCTTCGGACTAGCGACGAGCAGTACTTC.

The chain has TRBV3-1 and TRBJ1-6; TRBD1 might be the D (6 bases). CDR1 and CDR2 from the germline V gene are LGHDT and YNNKEL (reference sequence). This CDR3 has 21 residues. V was pared by 0 bases and J by 2 bases, with 23 bases between. The CDR3 nucleotides are TGTGCCAGCAGCCAAGAAAGGAAGGGGGGGGGCCTCGGCGCCTATAATTCACCCCTCCACTTT. It codes for CASSQERKGGGLGAYNSPLHF.